The 27 T cell receptor beta chains in this list originate from one sample, sequenced in a study of blood T cell repertoires in COVID-19. TCRdb's table, derived via immunoSEQ multiplex PCR, lists solely in-frame clones and lacks some. This table has about 180,000 clones, roughly 86% appearing once. The sample taken for sequencing was peripheral blood. The origin of the receptors is a woman aged 30 to 39 with active or convalescent COVID-19.

The chain links TRBV6-5 to TRBJ1-1, with 8 bases identical to TRBD1. V lost 10 bases and J lost 6; bases outside the gene matches: 7. The CDR3 covers 12 residues. The germline CDR1 and CDR2 sequences are MNHEY and SVGAGI. In DNA form, the CDR3 reads TGTGCCACCCTCAGGGGGCCGCCTGAAGCTTTCTTT. It encodes CATLRGPPEAFF.

The chain couples TRBV6-5 to TRBJ1-5; D is uncertain. The CDR3 spans 13 residues. Trimming left V 6 bases short and J 5 bases short, with 11 bases between. CDR1 and CDR2 from the germline V gene are MNHEY and SVGAGI. The CDR3 region has the DNA TGTGCCAGCAGGAGGGTTCGGGATCAGCCCCAGCATTTT. This sequence encodes CASRRVRDQPQHF.

The chain combines TRBV12-3 or TRBV12-4 with TRBJ2-7; TRBD1 is a possible D gene (5 bases). V shed 2 bases and J shed 5 bases, with 7 bases lying between them. The CDR3 spans 12 residues. This CDR3 is CASSLQGNEQYF. The DNA of the CDR3 is TGTGCCAGCAGTTTACAGGGAAACGAGCAGTACTTC.

The V call is TRBV29-1, the J call TRBJ2-7, with a tentative D call TRBD2 (6 bases). The CDR3 contains 15 residues. V gave up 2 bases and J gave up 6 bases, with 20 bases separating them. Germline V gene data show CDR1 as SQVTM and CDR2 as ANQGSEA. The CDR3: CSVERRAGGAGEQYF. CDR3 nucleotides: TGCAGCGTTGAAAGGAGGGCAGGAGGGGCCGGCGAGCAGTACTTC.

This chain uses TRBV28 with TRBJ1-1; TRBD1 is a possible D gene (6 bases). This CDR3 has 15 amino acids. V lost 4 bases, J lost 3 bases, and 15 bases lay in between. Germline loops: CDR1 MDHEN, CDR2 SYDVKM. The CDR3 nucleotides read TGTGCCAGCAGTTCGGGGGCGGGAGGGGACACTGAAGCTTTCTTT. This gives the protein CASSSGAGGDTEAFF.

CDR3 sequence (DNA): TGTGCCAGCAGCTTAGATCTAGCGGGAGGAAACACAGATACGCAGTATTTT. It specifies CASSLDLAGGNTDTQYF. The J gene is TRBJ2-3, the V gene TRBV13; 11 positions match TRBD2. The CDR3 runs 17 residues. In germline, CDR1 is PRHDT, CDR2 FYEKMQ (reference sequence). The ends lost 1 base at V and 2 bases at J; junction bases unmatched: 5.

This chain joins TRBV29-1 and TRBJ2-3; 7 bases fit TRBD2. Germline V gene sequence: CDR1 SQVTM, CDR2 ANQGSEA. The CDR3 covers 14 residues. V shed 5 bases, J shed 3 bases, and the junction held 8 bases outside the gene matches. The CDR3 reads CSVPLGGNTDTQYF. CDR3 coding DNA: TGCAGCGTTCCACTCGGGGGGAATACAGATACGCAGTATTTT.

The chain carries TRBV5-4 and TRBJ2-2, with a weak D call TRBD1 (6 bases). Germline-derived CDR1 and CDR2 are SGHNT and YYREEE (reference sequence). The CDR3 has 17 residues. Trimming took off 4 bases at V and 4 bases at J, with 20 bases between the two ends. The CDR3 protein is CASSQPLTGISTGELFF. Here the CDR3 DNA reads TGTGCCAGCAGCCAGCCACTAACAGGGATCAGCACCGGGGAGCTGTTTTTT. Drawing the rest from reference TRBV5-4 and TRBJ2-2, the complete variable domain is ETGVTQSPTHLIKTRGQQVTLRCSSQSGHNTVSWYQQALGQGPQFIFQYYREEENGRGNFPPRFSGLQFPNYSSELNVNALELDDSALYLCASSQPLTGISTGELFFGEGSRLTVL.

V gene TRBV19 combines with J gene TRBJ1-1; D is ambiguous. The ends were cut back, 10 bases at V and 5 bases at J, with 20 bases in the middle. Per germline, CDR1 LNHDA and CDR2 SQIVND (reference sequence). The CDR3 spans 14 residues. The CDR3 loop is CATAPRGTKTEAFF. The CDR3 DNA follows: TGTGCCACCGCTCCTCGAGGTACTAAAACTGAAGCTTTCTTT.

This clone was observed once. This chain links TRBV19 with TRBJ2-3; 8 bases fit TRBD1. Germline trimming cut 5 bases from V and 8 bases from J; bases unmatched to any gene: 9. This CDR3 region has 14 residues. CDR1 is LNHDA and CDR2 is SQIVND in the germline V gene (reference sequence). The CDR3 reads CASSSRQGIGTQYF. DNA for the CDR3: TGTGCCAGTAGTTCCCGACAGGGGATCGGTACGCAGTATTTT.

The chain employs TRBV11-2 and TRBJ2-3; TRBD1 matches 9 bases. The CDR3 length is 15 residues. With 6 bases clipped from V and 3 bases from J, the junction kept 7 bases outside the gene matches. Per germline, CDR1 SGHAT and CDR2 FQNNGV. The CDR3 loop reads CASSRRGTGTDTQYF. For the CDR3, the DNA is TGTGCCAGCAGTCGAAGAGGGACAGGGACAGATACGCAGTATTTT.

This chain's CDR3 is CASSLAGQGNQPQHF. CDR3 DNA: TGTGCCAGCAGCTTAGCGGGCCAGGGCAATCAGCCCCAGCATTTT. The gene calls are TRBV7-2 and TRBJ1-5; D is ambiguous. The length of the CDR3 is 15 residues. V was cut by 0 bases and J by 2 bases, with 8 bases left in between. Per germline, CDR1 SGHTA and CDR2 FQGNSA.

The chain links TRBV11-2 to TRBJ1-5, with no clear D. Trimming stripped 1 base from V and 1 base from J, with 8 bases between. The CDR3 consists of 15 residues. Germline CDR1 reads SGHAT; CDR2 reads FQNNGV. CDR3 residues: CASSLGGSSNQPQHF. CDR3 DNA: TGTGCCAGCAGCTTAGGAGGGTCCAGCAATCAGCCCCAGCATTTT.

The rearrangement links TRBV3-1 (or the pseudogene TRBV3-2) to TRBJ2-7, with D possibly being TRBD2 (6 bases). V lost 1 base, J lost 1 base, and 11 bases lay in between. This CDR3 spans 15 amino acids. CDR1 is LGHDT and CDR2 is YNNKEL in the germline V gene (reference sequence). CDR3 DNA sequence: TGTGCCAGCAGCCAAGCATGGGGGGTGTCCTACGAGCAGTACTTC. Translated: CASSQAWGVSYEQYF.

The CDR3 protein is CASSLVTGYSQPQHF. The CDR3 DNA is TGTGCCAGCAGCCTTGTGACAGGGTACAGTCAGCCCCAGCATTTT. This chain joins TRBV11-2 and TRBJ1-5; 7 bases match TRBD1. Per the germline V gene, CDR1 is SGHAT and CDR2 is FQNNGV. Trimming at V came to 5 bases and at J to 6 bases, leaving 10 bases not matched to a gene. The CDR3 totals 15 residues.

The chain carries TRBV10-1 and TRBJ1-2, with TRBD1 matching over 7 bases. The CDR3 contains 12 residues. CDR1 and CDR2 (germline): WNHNN, SYGVQD (reference sequence). The V and J ends lost 6 bases and 8 bases, in that order; junction bases with no gene match: 6. CDR3 nucleotides: TGCGCCAGCAGCTCGGACAGGCGAGGCTACACCTTC. Translated, it gives CASSSDRRGYTF.

V usage is TRBV2 and J usage is TRBJ2-3; 13 bases agree with TRBD2. The germline V gene encodes CDR1 SNHLY and CDR2 FYNNEI. Losses at the gene ends were 3 bases for V and 2 bases for J; bases not matched to a gene: 8. This CDR3 is 18 amino acids long. The CDR3 sequence: CASSDTSGRAVITDTQYF. The CDR3 bases are TGTGCCAGCAGTGACACTAGCGGGAGGGCCGTCATCACAGATACGCAGTATTTT.

This chain connects TRBV7-2 to TRBJ2-1, with 8 bases fitting TRBD1. The CDR3 runs 15 residues. J lost 10 bases, V lost 1 base, and 9 bases had no gene match. In germline, CDR1 is SGHTA, CDR2 FQGNSA. CDR3 DNA sequence: TGTGCCAGCAGCTTAGATTGGACAGGGTCGAGGGAGCAGTTCTTC. It is translated as CASSLDWTGSREQFF.

V usage is TRBV5-1 and J usage is TRBJ1-1, with no clear D. This CDR3 comprises 14 residues. Deletions cut 1 base from V and 0 bases from J, with 7 bases between. Germline CDR1 reads SGHRS; CDR2 reads YFSETQ. The CDR3 loop is CASSLNGMNTEAFF. CDR3 coding DNA: TGCGCCAGCAGCTTGAACGGTATGAACACTGAAGCTTTCTTT.

The chain combines TRBV2 with TRBJ2-1; 9 bases fit TRBD2. CDR3 length: 15 amino acids. CDR1 SNHLY and CDR2 FYNNEI come from the germline V gene. Trimming cost V 7 bases and J 10 bases; bases outside gene matches: 14. The DNA for the CDR3 is TGTGCCAGCAACACCCTGGGCGGGGGGGCGCCCGAGCAGTTCTTC. It codes for CASNTLGGGAPEQFF.

This clone has just one count. The CDR3 DNA reads TGTGCCAGTAGTGGGTGGGGGGTCGGTGGAAACACCATATATTTT. This translates into CASSGWGVGGNTIYF. The chain has TRBV19 and TRBJ1-3; a weak D match, TRBD1 (5 bases). The V end was cut by 5 bases, the J end by 3 bases, with 14 bases between. This CDR3 spans 15 amino acids. Germline V gene lookup returns CDR1 LNHDA and CDR2 SQIVND (reference sequence).

The V and J genes are TRBV24-1 and TRBJ2-5; D perhaps matches TRBD1 (5 bases). The germline V gene encodes CDR1 KGHDR and CDR2 SFDVKD. CDR3 size: 14 residues. Trimming removed 3 bases from V and 1 base from J, with 8 bases in between. The CDR3 loop is CATSDSDSQETQYF. For the CDR3, the DNA is TGTGCCACCAGTGATAGTGACAGCCAAGAGACCCAGTACTTC.

This sequence joins TRBV27 and TRBJ1-5; D is perhaps TRBD1 (5 bases). Between the trimmed V and J ends, which lost 4 bases and 6 bases, there was a span of 16 bases. The CDR3 length is 15 residues. The germline CDR1 and CDR2 sequences are MNHEY and SMNVEV (reference sequence). CDR3 sequence (DNA): TGTGCCAGCAGTTCGGTCAGGGTTTTGGGTCAGCCCCAGCATTTT. It codes for CASSSVRVLGQPQHF.

This sequence joins TRBV10-3 and TRBJ2-3; D gene ambiguous. The CDR3 has 14 amino acids. Trimming shortened V by 6 bases and J by 2 bases, and 12 bases separated the two germline ends. Germline V CDR1 and CDR2: ENHRY, SYGVKD. The CDR3 DNA reads as TGTGCCATCAGCCAGGAACCAAACACAGATACGCAGTATTTT. This translates into CAISQEPNTDTQYF.

The chain recombines TRBV7-9 with TRBJ1-1; 8 nucleotides line up with TRBD1. This CDR3 spans 13 amino acids. After removal of 5 bases from V and 4 bases from J, the junction contained 3 bases not matched to a gene. In germline, CDR1 is SEHNR, CDR2 FQNEAQ (reference sequence). CDR3 region: CASSRQGFTEAFF. The CDR3 DNA follows: TGTGCCAGCAGCCGACAGGGGTTCACTGAAGCTTTCTTT.

This clone was observed a handful of times. The chain couples TRBV5-8 to TRBJ2-1; a possible D gene is TRBD1 (7 bases). The CDR3 runs to 17 residues. CDR1 is SGHTS and CDR2 is YDEGEE in the germline V gene. V lost 0 bases and J 5 bases, leaving 18 bases between the germline ends. This CDR3 is CASSLERTGPGDNEQFF. The CDR3 DNA follows: TGTGCCAGCAGCTTGGAGCGGACAGGTCCGGGGGACAATGAGCAGTTCTTC.

This clone was counted between two and nine times. This chain uses TRBV11-3 with TRBJ2-2; TRBD1 might be the D (6 bases). The CDR3 length is 13 residues. CDR1 is SGHNT, CDR2 YENEEA, per germline. V was cut by 3 bases and J by 6 bases, with 8 bases left in between. The chain's CDR3 is CASSFSGAGELFF. CDR3 coding DNA: TGTGCCAGCAGCTTTTCAGGGGCCGGGGAGCTGTTTTTT. Full variable domain (missing parts from reference TRBV11-3 and TRBJ2-2): EAGVVQSPRYKIIEKKQPVAFWCNPISGHNTLYWYLQNLGQGPELLIRYENEEAVDDSQLPKDRFSAERLKGVDSTLKIQPAELGDSAVYLCASSFSGAGELFFGEGSRLTVL.